What follows is one TCR beta chain and its context. Which antigen it targets is not known. This sample was sequenced with an Illumina HiSeq 2000. TCR beta cDNA libraries were prepared using 5'RACE template switching, which introduced a universal primer site and unique molecular identifiers. cDNA synthesis was primed from the TCR beta constant segment and was followed by two successive PCR amplification steps. The original methods were these. MIGEC was used to demultiplex reads and group reads by UMI, and MiTCR was used to assemble and quantify clonotypes. To exclude erroneous sequences, any TCR cDNA sequence not supported by at least two reads was discarded. The tcR package was used for downstream repertoire analysis, with clonotypes matched between fractions based on CDR3 nucleotide sequence plus V segment. Antigen specificity was annotated against VDJdb with VDJmatch, allowing one amino acid substitution in CDR3. After TCRdb reprocessed the reads, each CDR3 protein sequence was kept as one row, without DNA. The V and J calls here are based on TCRdb, not the publication. The sample's table lists a count of about 400,000 distinct CDR3 sequences. The ten top clones hold around 11% of the sample.

The data were obtained in a study of T cells expressing NK-cell markers (dated by TCRdb to the early 2020s). About the investigation overall: In sorted CD3+CD56+NKG2C+, CD3+CD56+NKG2C- and CD3+CD56-NKG2C+ T-cell subsets from several donors, TCR beta-chain repertoires were profiled. Among the eight sequenced donors, seven were HCMV-seropositive and one was HCMV-seronegative. The study sequenced eight donors, all healthy volunteers chosen at random: three men and five women. Illumina HiSeq 2000/2500, MiSeq or NextSeq was used to sequence libraries as 2 x 150 bp reads. Broader findings and caveats from the paper: Those dominant clonotypes were again the most abundant among CD3+CD56-NKG2C+ cells in four donors, at about 25-65%. Whether the expanded NKG2C-expressing T cell clones were specific for HCMV antigens was left unclear. In several donors, the dominant CD3+CD56+NKG2C+ clonotypes were found to rank among the top 10 CD8+ clonotypes and to make up roughly 1.0-7.0% of CD8+ T cells.

HCMV serostatus was determined by detecting HCMV-specific IgG in serum with a commercial ELISA kit. Peripheral blood mononuclear cells were isolated from blood by Ficoll density gradient centrifugation. Including cysteine and phenylalanine, the CDR3 has 16 amino acids. The DNA is not on file. This sequence originates from a woman in her 50s in good health. Donor details come from another sample of the same person, matched by shared clones. The sequencing input was blood T cells: a sorted CD56 or NKG2C T cell subset, CD4+ or CD8+ T cells, or bulk PBMC T cells (not recorded which). The sequence links TRBV12-3 or TRBV12-4 to TRBJ2-1; the D call from TCRdb, TRBD2, cannot be confirmed without DNA. The CDR3 protein is CASSYRGASGRYEQFF.